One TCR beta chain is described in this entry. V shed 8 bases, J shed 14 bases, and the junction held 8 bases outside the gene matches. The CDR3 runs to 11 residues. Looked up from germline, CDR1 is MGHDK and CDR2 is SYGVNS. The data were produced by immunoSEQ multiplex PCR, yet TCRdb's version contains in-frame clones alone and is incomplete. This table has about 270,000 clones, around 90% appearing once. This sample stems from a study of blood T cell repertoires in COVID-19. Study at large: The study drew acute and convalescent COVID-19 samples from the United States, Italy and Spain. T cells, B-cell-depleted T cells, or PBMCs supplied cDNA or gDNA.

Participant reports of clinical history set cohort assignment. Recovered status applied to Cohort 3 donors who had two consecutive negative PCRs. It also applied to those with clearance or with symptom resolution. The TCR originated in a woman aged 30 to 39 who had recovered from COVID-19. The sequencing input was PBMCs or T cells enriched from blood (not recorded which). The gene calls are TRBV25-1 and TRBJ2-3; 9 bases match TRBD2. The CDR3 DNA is TGTGCCAGCCAGGGCGGGAGGGATCGGTATTTT. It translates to CASQGGRDRYF.